Given below is one T cell receptor beta chain in context. The CDR3 covers 16 residues. Germline CDR1 is SEHNR and CDR2 is FQNEAQ (reference sequence). V lost 1 base and J lost 1; bases outside the gene matches: 3. The data are from a study of blood T cell repertoires in COVID-19. Clones were sequenced by immunoSEQ multiplex PCR, and TCRdb holds only the in-frame ones, with some missing. The table includes a few hundred thousand clones, around 91% detected once. The rearrangement links TRBV7-9 to TRBJ2-2, with 7 bases that match TRBD2. The TCR sequence derives from a woman in her thirties or forties with COVID-19, enrolled during active disease. The specimen was peripheral blood. The CDR3 sequence: CASSLDKRENTGELFF. The DNA for the CDR3 is TGTGCCAGCAGCTTAGATAAGCGGGAGAACACCGGGGAGCTGTTTTTT.